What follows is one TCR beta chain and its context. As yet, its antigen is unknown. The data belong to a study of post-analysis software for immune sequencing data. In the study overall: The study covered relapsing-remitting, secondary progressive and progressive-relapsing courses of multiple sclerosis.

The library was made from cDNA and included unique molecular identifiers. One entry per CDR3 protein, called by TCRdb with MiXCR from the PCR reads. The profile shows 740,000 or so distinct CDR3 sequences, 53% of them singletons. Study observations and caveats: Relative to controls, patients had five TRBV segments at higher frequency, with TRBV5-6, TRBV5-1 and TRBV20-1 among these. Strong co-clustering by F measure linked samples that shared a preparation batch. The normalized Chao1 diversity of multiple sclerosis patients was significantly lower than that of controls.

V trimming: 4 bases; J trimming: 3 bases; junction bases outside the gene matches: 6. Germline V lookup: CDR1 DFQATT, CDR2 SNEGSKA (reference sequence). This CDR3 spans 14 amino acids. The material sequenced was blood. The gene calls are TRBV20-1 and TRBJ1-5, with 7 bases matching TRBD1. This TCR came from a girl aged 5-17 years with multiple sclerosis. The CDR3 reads CSAILGQLNQPQHF. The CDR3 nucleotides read TGCAGTGCTATCCTGGGACAGCTCAATCAGCCCCAGCATTTT.